This T cell receptor beta chain was identified in a study of blood T cell repertoires in COVID-19 (TCRdb year 2020). About the investigation overall: Samples covering the acute and convalescent phases of COVID-19 were provided by collaborators in the United States, Italy and Spain. The samples were drawn from two sources: the first 160 participants of the ongoing ImmuneRACE study, and some 1,300 subjects contributed by 6 global collaborators. Where HLA class I and class II types were available, the types were taken from metadata supplied by the sample provider, not from assay-based typing. A de-identified subject ID, COVID-19 status, age in years and sex were almost always included in the sample metadata. The prospective study material was composed of cDNA or gDNA derived from T cells, B-cell-depleted T cells, or PBMCs. Deeply sampled blood TCRbeta repertoires from subjects exposed to, actively infected with, or recovered from COVID-19 were included in the dataset. A freely available public database, intended as a resource for researchers studying the immune response to SARS-CoV-2, is where the repertoires were released.

As concerns this clone: Its antigen is unknown. No base qualities exist here, and no much larger clone lies one base off it.

The collaborating institutions used their own protocols to collect whole blood in K2EDTA tubes. Collaborator samples were shipped for TCRbeta analysis as frozen whole blood, isolated PBMCs, or DNA extracted from either sample type. TCRbeta CDR3 regions were amplified from genomic DNA using the immunoSEQ Assay, a bias-controlled multiplex PCR. Regarding the original processing steps: The number of nucleated cells in each sample was estimated by amplification of reference gene primers within the assay. To quantify the absolute abundance of each unique TCRbeta CDR3 rearrangement, sequence reads were collapsed and filtered. For each sample, productive Simpson clonality was calculated as the square root of Simpson's diversity index over productive rearrangements. In its TCRdb copy, this immuneACCESS table keeps in-frame sequences only and misses some clones. Where compared with another copy, unresolved V genes explain less than half of these, and the others have no known cause. For V, J and clone size, that table is used; D and trimming come from the DNA. The sample table shows approximately 30,000 clones, and around nine tenths are seen once. About 16% of the sample is held by the ten biggest clonotypes.

Results and caveats for the whole study, not just this receptor: The amount of clinical and demographic metadata varied by source and participant and was provided uncurated.

V is pruned by 5 bases and J by 7 bases, leaving 13 bases of the junction without a gene match. CDR1 and CDR2, per the germline V gene, are MDHEN and SYDVKM. The CDR3 covers 16 residues, taking in both the cysteine and the phenylalanine. Just CDR3 DNA is preserved here, 48 bases in frame from base 1. This chain joins TRBV28 to TRBJ2-3, and TRBD2 aligns with 9 junction nucleotides. Sequenced sample: peripheral blood. This TCR derives from a human donor with active COVID-19. The donor label of this sample is uncertain. The CDR3 is CASSPFIVSSGNTQYF. The DNA is as follows: TGTGCCAGCAGTCCTTTTATTGTGTCTAGCGGGAATACGCAGTATTTT.